This TCR beta chain originates from a study of OX40 agonist ivuxolimab in advanced cancers. Study-wide background: Partial responses occurred in Three dose-escalation patients, one with hepatocellular carcinoma and two with cutaneous melanoma.

Assay: immunoSEQ multiplex PCR; the TCRdb copy retains only in-frame clones and omits some. The sample carries around 84,000 clones, more than 80% recorded once. Blood sampling was done at baseline, cycle 4 day 1, and cycle 7 day 1. The V gene end was trimmed by 3 bases and the J gene end by 1 base; junction bases not matched to a gene: 3. The CDR3 sequence is 16 residues long. CDR1 is LNHNV and CDR2 is YYDKDF in the germline V gene (reference sequence). Sequencing was performed on CD4+ or CD8+ T cells sorted from blood, taken in a trial of the OX40 agonist ivuxolimab. The TCR comes from an adult with an advanced solid tumor such as melanoma, head and neck, liver or kidney cancer. The V call is TRBV15, the J call TRBJ2-1; 10 bases match TRBD1. Here the CDR3 DNA reads TGTGCCACCAGCAGGGGACAGGGGATTTCCTACAATGAGCAGTTCTTC. This gives the protein CATSRGQGISYNEQFF. Using reference TRBV15 and TRBJ2-1 for the parts outside the CDR3, the full variable domain is DAMVIQNPRYQVTQFGKPVTLSCSQTLNHNVMYWYQQKSSQAPKLLFHYYDKDFNNEADTPDNFQSRRPNTSFCFLDIRSPGLGDTAMYLCATSRGQGISYNEQFFGPGTRLTVL.